The 11 T cell receptor beta chains reported below all come from one sample, sequenced in a study of cytomegalovirus exposure and HLA in healthy donors. The PCR had 60 Vbeta and 13 Jbeta primers. Assay used: immunoSEQ multiplex PCR; TCRdb lists only in-frame clones, some missing. The data show 150,000 to 200,000 clones, roughly 85% seen once. The sample was PBMCs. These receptors were taken from a woman in her forties or fifties in good health and CMV-seronegative.

The V gene is TRBV5-1, the J gene TRBJ2-2; D is unresolved. This CDR3 is 17 amino acids long. CDR1 SGHRS and CDR2 YFSETQ come from the germline V gene. Trimming took off 1 base at V and 2 bases at J, with 15 bases between the two ends. The CDR3 bases are TGCGCCAGCAGCTTGAGAAGTTCGCAGGTTAACACCGGGGAGCTGTTTTTT. Amino acids: CASSLRSSQVNTGELFF.

This clone was detected only once. V is TRBV28 and J is TRBJ2-7, with D perhaps TRBD1 (5 bases). Deletions cut 8 bases from V and 2 bases from J, with 10 bases between. CDR1 and CDR2 from the germline V gene are MDHEN and SYDVKM. CDR3 length equals 12 residues. This CDR3 reads CASAGIAYEQYF. CDR3 in DNA: TGTGCCAGCGCAGGGATCGCCTACGAGCAGTACTTC.

The chain is built from TRBV27 and TRBJ1-1; 7 bases fit TRBD1. Germline V gene sequence: CDR1 MNHEY, CDR2 SMNVEV (reference sequence). The CDR3 sequence is 14 residues long. The ends lost 6 bases at V and 10 bases at J; junction bases unmatched: 14. CDR3 nucleotides: TGTGCCAGCAGCCCGGGACAGAGTTGGTCGGTAGCTTTCTTT. Encoded protein: CASSPGQSWSVAFF.

The V call is TRBV27, the J call TRBJ1-2; TRBD1 matches 9 bases. After removal of 0 bases from V and 7 bases from J, the junction contained 6 bases not matched to a gene. Germline CDR1 reads MNHEY; CDR2 reads SMNVEV (reference sequence). This CDR3 comprises 15 residues. CDR3 protein: CASSLSPGQGGGYTF. Written as DNA, the CDR3 is TGTGCCAGCAGTTTATCGCCGGGACAGGGAGGTGGCTACACCTTC.

J is TRBJ1-4 and V is TRBV29-1; TRBD1 agrees at 7 bases. Germline V CDR1 and CDR2: SQVTM, ANQGSEA. V was pared by 7 bases and J by 4 bases, with 6 bases of the junction left unmatched. This CDR3 is 13 amino acids long. In nucleotides, the CDR3 is TGCAGCGCTCTACAGGGGAGTAATGAAAAACTGTTTTTT. Encoded protein: CSALQGSNEKLFF.

The J gene is TRBJ2-7, the V gene TRBV28; 10 positions agree with TRBD2. In germline, CDR1 is MDHEN, CDR2 SYDVKM. This CDR3 has 15 residues. Trimming took 6 bases from V and 3 from J; bases not matched to a gene: 8. CDR3 DNA sequence: TGTGCCAGCAGGGGGGGACTAGCGCGAATCTACGAGCAGTACTTC. Translated: CASRGGLARIYEQYF.

The V call is TRBV7-2, the J call TRBJ2-1, with TRBD2 matching 10 bases. Looked up from germline, CDR1 is SGHTA and CDR2 is FQGNSA. With 5 bases clipped from V and 0 bases from J, the junction kept 4 bases outside the gene matches. The CDR3 has 16 residues. CDR3 amino acids: CASSPPSGSSYNEQFF. CDR3 bases: TGTGCCAGCAGCCCACCTAGCGGGAGCTCCTACAATGAGCAGTTCTTC.

The chain links TRBV19 to TRBJ2-3, with TRBD2 identical over 9 bases. Per the germline V gene, CDR1 is LNHDA and CDR2 is SQIVND (reference sequence). CDR3 length: 16 amino acids. The junction had 6 bases not matched to a gene; V was cut back by 3 bases and J by 2 bases. CDR3 in DNA: TGTGCCAGTAGTATGACTAGCGGTGGGATCACAGATACGCAGTATTTT. Encoded protein: CASSMTSGGITDTQYF.

This clone was seen a few times. The rearrangement links TRBV7-9 to TRBJ2-1; D possibly corresponds to TRBD2 (6 bases). Looked up from germline, CDR1 is SEHNR and CDR2 is FQNEAQ (reference sequence). The CDR3 sequence is 16 residues long. The V and J ends lost 5 bases and 6 bases respectively, with 20 bases between them. For the CDR3, the DNA is TGTGCCAGCAGCATCCCGGGACCTAGGGGAGGCAATGAGCAGTTCTTC. Residues: CASSIPGPRGGNEQFF.

V usage is TRBV19 and J usage is TRBJ2-1, with a weak D call TRBD1 (6 bases). Trimming shortened V by 4 bases and J by 8 bases, and 21 bases separated the two germline ends. The CDR3 length is 16 residues. Looked up from germline, CDR1 is LNHDA and CDR2 is SQIVND (reference sequence). CDR3 loop: CASSTLGQGPRDEQFF. The CDR3 nucleotides are TGTGCCAGTAGTACCCTGGGACAAGGACCTCGGGATGAGCAGTTCTTC.

The CDR3 coding sequence is TGTGCCATCACCGACAGGGTGAATGAGCAGTTCTTC. This codes for CAITDRVNEQFF. The chain is built from TRBV28 and TRBJ2-1, with 7 positions matching TRBD1. CDR1 and CDR2 (germline): MDHEN, SYDVKM. This CDR3 is built from 12 residues. With 10 bases clipped from V and 7 bases from J, the junction kept 7 bases outside the gene matches. Full variable domain (outside the CDR3, taken from reference TRBV28 and TRBJ2-1): DVKVTQSSRYLVKRTGEKVFLECVQDMDHENMFWYRQDPGLGLRLIYFSYDVKMKEKGDIPEGYSVSREKKERFSLILESASTNQTSMYLCAITDRVNEQFFGPGTRLTVL.